This TCR beta chain was captured by sequencing in a study of T cells after yellow fever vaccination. One entry per CDR3 protein results from TCRdb running MiXCR on the 5' RACE reads. The sample carries around 300,000 distinct CDR3 sequences, roughly 13% recorded once. There are 14 residues in the CDR3. In germline, CDR1 is SGHTA, CDR2 FQGNSA. V lost 2 bases to trimming and J lost 5 bases, with 10 bases between them. Comment on this clonotype: Its antigen is undetermined.

Study observations and caveats: Booster sampling recovered most clones from primary vaccination (approximately 96% CD4, roughly 86% CD8).

This chain joins TRBV7-2 and TRBJ2-1, with D unresolved. Material: CD4+ T cells sorted from PBMCs, obtained 45 days after the yellow fever booster vaccination. The sequence derives from a young man who received the YFV17D yellow fever vaccine. CDR3 nucleotide sequence: TGTGCCAGCAGCTTAACCCTTCCCAACAATGAGCAGTTCTTC. It encodes CASSLTLPNNEQFF. Looking up the rest from reference TRBV7-2 and TRBJ2-1 gives the full variable domain: GAGVSQSPSNKVTEKGKDVELRCDPISGHTALYWYRQSLGQGLEFLIYFQGNSAPDKSGLPSDRFSAERTGGSVSTLTIQRTQQEDSAVYLCASSLTLPNNEQFFGPGTRLTVL.